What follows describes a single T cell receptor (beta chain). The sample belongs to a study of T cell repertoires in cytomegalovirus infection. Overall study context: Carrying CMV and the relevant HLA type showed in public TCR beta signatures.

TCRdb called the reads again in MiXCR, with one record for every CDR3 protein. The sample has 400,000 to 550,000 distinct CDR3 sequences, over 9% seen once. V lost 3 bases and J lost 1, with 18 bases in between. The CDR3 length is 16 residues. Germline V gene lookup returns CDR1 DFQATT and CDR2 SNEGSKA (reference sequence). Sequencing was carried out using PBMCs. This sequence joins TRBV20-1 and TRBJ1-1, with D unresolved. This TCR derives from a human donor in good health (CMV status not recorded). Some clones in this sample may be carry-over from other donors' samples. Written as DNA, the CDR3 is TGCAGTGCTAGCTGGACCCCCCCTGTTACGAACACTGAAGCTTTCTTT. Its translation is CSASWTPPVTNTEAFF.